The T cell receptor beta chain described here comes from a study of blood T cells in healthy people across ages (dated by TCRdb to about 2015). About the investigation overall: In model experiments, template switching captured roughly one uniquely barcoded TCR beta cDNA molecule for every two T cells. Using the same blood draw, the study looked at two additional independent replicas of 1 million unique cDNA reads for two donors, one aged 18 to 30 and the other aged 80 or older. The study measured age-related changes in TCR beta repertoire diversity using deep sequencing normalized with unique cDNA molecular identifiers. Donors of different ages were randomly distributed across sequencing lanes to avoid experimental bias. Donors were grouped into four age groups: young (average about 15 years), middle-aged (39), aged (over 55) and long-lived (around 80). What the research found in general, with its limitations: Compared with the aged group, more naive CD4+ T cells, fewer expanded clones and increased TCR diversity were shown by the long-lived group, suggesting age selection. Observed TCR beta diversity per million T cells fell roughly linearly with age, and a significant reduction was already apparent by age about 36. Conclusive comparison of naive and antigen-experienced compartments was prevented by the profiling of bulk unsorted PBMCs. A strong correlation was found between observed TCR beta diversity and the percentage of naive T cells measured by flow cytometry. Estimates of total diversity based on one million sequenced T cells were considered lower bounds and underestimates. Because donor CMV infection status was unknown, age-related changes in expanded clonotypes were potentially confounded.

The CDR3 has 15 amino acids, counting the end cysteine and phenylalanine. Only CDR3 DNA is held: 45 bases, read in frame from base 1. CDR1 and CDR2 are read off the germline V gene as SGHTA and FQGTGA. Trimming takes 2 bases from V and 6 bases from J, and the germline ends sit 14 bases apart. Preparation of the library involved 5' RACE. A second PCR of roughly 6 to 11 cycles was run with a J-beta primer mix and a sample-barcoded 5' primer. A unique molecular identifier was introduced onto each TCR beta cDNA molecule by a template-switch 5' adaptor carrying 12 random nucleotides. At least 3 million CDR3-containing paired-end reads were obtained from each sample. First-strand cDNA was synthesized from all RNA with the Mint cDNA synthesis kit, primed by a TRBC-specific oligonucleotide. All cDNA was treated with uracil-DNA glycosylase and then went through a first 18-cycle PCR with the universal primers M1SS and BC2_uni_R. In the paper's pipeline: For normalization, 1 million high-quality reads, each with a distinct molecular identifier, were randomly selected from each sample. Instead of being binned into consensus sequences, reads that shared molecular identifiers were thrown out. CDR3 identification, clonotype clustering and error correction used MiTCR with a Q25 quality threshold and the strictest error-elimination algorithm. A nonparametric unseen species model with Euler transformation was used to estimate a lower bound on total TCR beta diversity. The raw public data were reprocessed by TCRdb itself: fastp quality trimming at Q25, MiXCR clonotype calling, in-frame beta chains only. Every entry covers one CDR3 protein and lists the most common genes and DNA from its rows. The V and J calls reflect TCRdb's pipeline rather than the authors' work. The sample includes 1.5 million to 2 million distinct CDR3 sequences, with about 39% observed a single time. The ten largest account for roughly 24% of the sample.

The roughly 39 donors, aged roughly 6 to 95 years, were systemically healthy Caucasian individuals from Russia. Ten milliliters of peripheral blood were collected from each donor into EDTA-treated Vacutainer tubes. Ficoll-Paque density-gradient centrifugation was used to isolate PBMCs, with at least 6.5 million per sample. Total RNA was extracted from PBMCs with Trizol reagent, with at least 5.5 micrograms obtained per sample. The percentages of naive CD45RAhigh/CD27high T cells were determined by flow cytometry on a PBMC aliquot from every donor. This clonotype was detected a few times. It has no known antigen specificity. The record has no base qualities; no much larger clone is one base away.

Sample: blood. The sequence joins TRBV7-3 to TRBJ2-1; the D gene is perhaps TRBD2, from 6 matching bases. The sequence was collected from a human donor in good health. The DNA sequence is TGTGCCAGCAGCTTAGTCGGGACTGAATGCAATGAGCAGTTCTTC. Its protein is CASSLVGTECNEQFF.